This T cell receptor (beta chain) was identified in a study of cytomegalovirus exposure and HLA in healthy donors. Notes on the study in general: It was reported that the classifier diagnosed cytomegalovirus status with high specificity and sensitivity in both the original and validation cohorts.

Notes on this clone: Its antigen is still unknown.

Sampled while nominally healthy, donors likely had unrecorded immune exposures. In the PCR, 60 Vbeta and 13 Jbeta primers were used. This table comes from immunoSEQ multiplex PCR, and its TCRdb copy is limited to in-frame clones, with some not included. The sample lists about 150,000 clones, just under 65% seen once, with approximately 6.5% in the top ten. From germline, CDR1 is SGHAT and CDR2 FQNNGV. The CDR3 is 14 residues long. The V segment lost 5 bases and the J segment 7 bases; nucleotides outside the gene matches: 8. The chain carries TRBV11-2 and TRBJ2-1, with 7 positions matching TRBD2. The clonotype originates from a woman aged 60 to 75 in good health and CMV-seropositive. Sequencing was performed on PBMCs. The CDR3 coding sequence is TGTGCCAGCAGCCTTAGCGGGCCGACGAATGAGCAGTTCTTC. Protein: CASSLSGPTNEQFF. Filled out from reference TRBV11-2 and TRBJ2-1, the complete variable domain reads EAGVAQSPRYKIIEKRQSVAFWCNPISGHATLYWYQQILGQGPKLLIQFQNNGVVDDSQLPKDRFSAERLKGVDSTLKIQPAKLEDSAVYLCASSLSGPTNEQFFGPGTRLTVL.